This is a list of T cell receptor beta chains from one sample in a study of type 1 and type 2 diabetes patients. TCRdb re-called the multiplex PCR reads with MiXCR, one entry per CDR3 protein. There are some 250,000 distinct CDR3 sequences in the sample; around 47% occur only once, and about 13% lies in the top ten. Sequencing was performed on peripheral blood mononuclear cells (PBMCs). These receptors were collected from a young man with type 2 diabetes. Each CDR3 is given with its conserved first and last residue. Fields, in order: J gene, D gene, V gene, clone size, CDR3 DNA, CDR3 protein. The D gene is left open where the match is weak. Clone size is shown for a subset of rows, as once, few, many or a class of expanded clone.

TRBJ2-2,TRBD1,TRBV2,.,TGTGCCAGCACGACAGGGGGGTTCACCGGGGAGCTGTTTTTT,CASTTGGFTGELFF
TRBJ2-7,.,TRBV30,few,TGTGCCTGGAGTCCCGGTGTCTCCGGGTACGAGCAGTACTTC,CAWSPGVSGYEQYF
TRBJ2-5,.,TRBV25-1,.,TGTGCCAGCAGTGAGGAGGGTGGGCCTCCGAAAGAGACCCAGTACTTC,CASSEEGGPPKETQYF
TRBJ1-6,.,TRBV3-1,.,TGTGCCAGCAGCCAGGAGGCTAGCAGGGGAAATTCACCCCTCCACTTT,CASSQEASRGNSPLHF
TRBJ1-6,.,TRBV6-5,.,TGTGCCAGCAGTTACTCAGGGGTTCCCGGCTCCTATAATTCACCCCTCCACTTT,CASSYSGVPGSYNSPLHF
TRBJ2-7,.,TRBV29-1,.,TGCAGCGTTACACCGGGGCTAATATCCCACGAGCAGTACTTC,CSVTPGLISHEQYF
TRBJ2-1,TRBD2,TRBV11-3,few,TGTGCCAGCAGCAAGCGGGAGATCGGTGAGCAGTTCTTC,CASSKREIGEQFF
TRBJ2-7,TRBD1,TRBV7-6,few,TGTGCCAGCAGCTCCGGGACAGGGGCCTCCTACGAGCAGTACTTC,CASSSGTGASYEQYF
TRBJ2-1,.,TRBV30,.,TGTGCCTGGAGTGAAAGGCTATCCGAATCCGGCGATGAGCAGTTCTTC,CAWSERLSESGDEQFF
TRBJ1-1,.,TRBV30,few,TGTGCCTGGAGTTTTGGGAGCACTGAAGCTTTCTTT,CAWSFGSTEAFF
TRBJ1-2,.,TRBV6-1,.,TGTGCCAGCAGTTACGCGGCAGCCACTAACTATGGCTACACCTTC,CASSYAAATNYGYTF
TRBJ1-6,TRBD1,TRBV7-8,few,TGTGCCAGCAGCGTTTCCGGCGACAGGGCGCAATCACCCCTCCACTTT,CASSVSGDRAQSPLHF
TRBJ2-1,TRBD2,TRBV2,few,TGTGCCAGCAGACTAGCGGCCTACAATGAGCAGTTCTTC,CASRLAAYNEQFF
TRBJ2-1,.,TRBV24-1,.,TGTGCCACCAGTGACCAACCGGGACTGCTCATTACAAAGCAGTTCTTC,CATSDQPGLLITKQFF
TRBJ2-3,TRBD2,TRBV2,.,TGTGCCAGCAGTGAAGCTCTAGCGGGGTATTTCACAGATACGCAGTATTTT,CASSEALAGYFTDTQYF
TRBJ2-7,.,TRBV7-6,many,TGTGCCAGCAGCCGGGACACCCGCTACGAGCAGTACTTC,CASSRDTRYEQYF
TRBJ1-5,TRBD1,TRBV30,.,TGTGTCTGGAGTACATGGACAGGGGAAAATCAGCCCCAGCATTTT,CVWSTWTGENQPQHF
TRBJ2-5,.,TRBV30,.,TGTGCCTGGAGTCAACTAGCTGGGGAGACCCAGTACTTC,CAWSQLAGETQYF
TRBJ2-7,.,TRBV5-1,.,TGCGCCAGCAGTCCGACAGGAGGAGTCCACGAGCAGTACTTC,CASSPTGGVHEQYF
TRBJ2-7,TRBD1,TRBV2,few,TGTGCCAGCAGACCGACAGGGGGATACTTAGAGCAGTACTTC,CASRPTGGYLEQYF
TRBJ1-2,TRBD1,TRBV2,.,TGTGCCAGCAGCCTACCCGTAGACAGGGTGGGAGGCTACACCTTC,CASSLPVDRVGGYTF
TRBJ1-1,.,TRBV6-6,few,TGTGCCAGCAGTTACTCGACCGTGAACACTGAAGCTTTCTTT,CASSYSTVNTEAFF
TRBJ1-4,TRBD1,TRBV12-3/TRBV12-4,.,TGTGCCAGCAAAATAGGACAGGGCCTTGGAGAAAAACTGTTTTTT,CASKIGQGLGEKLFF
TRBJ2-7,.,TRBV10-2,.,TGCGCCAGCAGGGGGGGGCCCCAGGGCGGGCAGTACTTC,CASRGGPQGGQYF
TRBJ2-3,.,TRBV29-1,.,TGCAGCCCCTCTGAGGGGTTGGGCACAGATACGCAGTATTTT,CSPSEGLGTDTQYF
TRBJ2-3,TRBD2,TRBV9,.,TGTGCCAGCAGCGTACGTATAGCGGGAGAGGGCACAGATACGCAGTATTTT,CASSVRIAGEGTDTQYF
TRBJ2-7,.,TRBV6-5,.,TGTGCCAGCAGTGAGTCGGTTAGCGAGCAGTACTTC,CASSESVSEQYF
TRBJ2-5,.,TRBV2,.,TGCGCCAGCAGCCCGGTGGGGGACGGGGAGACCGAGTACTTC,CASSPVGDGETEYF
TRBJ1-3,.,TRBV7-2,.,TGTGCCAGCAGCTTAGTTCCAGACGGAGACACCATATATTTT,CASSLVPDGDTIYF
TRBJ2-7,.,TRBV28,.,TGTGCCAGCAGTGCCGGACAGTCTAGCTCCTACGAGCAGTACTTC,CASSAGQSSSYEQYF
TRBJ2-5,TRBD1,TRBV27,.,TGTGCCAGCAGTTGGTCAGGGGGCGAAGGAGAGACCCAGTACTTC,CASSWSGGEGETQYF
TRBJ2-3,.,TRBV19,.,TGTGCCAGTAGTACGGGGAAAAGGAGCAATCAGCCCCAGTATTTT,CASSTGKRSNQPQYF
TRBJ2-1,TRBD2,TRBV2,few,TGTGCCAGCAGTGACCTCCCTAGCGGGATTGGTGAGCAGTTCTTC,CASSDLPSGIGEQFF
TRBJ1-1,TRBD1,TRBV29-1,.,TGCAGCGGGACTGGTACAGGGGGGAGGCACACTGAAGCTTTCTTT,CSGTGTGGRHTEAFF
TRBJ1-1,TRBD1,TRBV19,many,TGTGCCAGTAGTGGGGACAGGCCTTACACTGAAGCTTTCTTT,CASSGDRPYTEAFF
TRBJ2-7,TRBD2,TRBV20-1,.,TGCAGTGCTACGACTAGCGGGGGAAGGTACGAGCAGTACTTC,CSATTSGGRYEQYF
TRBJ2-5,TRBD1,TRBV30,.,TGTGCCTGGAGTCCTGGGACAGTTGAAGAGACCCAGTACTTC,CAWSPGTVEETQYF
TRBJ1-2,TRBD1,TRBV13,.,TGTGCCAGCAGCTTAGATCGACAGGGGCTCAACACCTTC,CASSLDRQGLNTF
TRBJ2-2,.,TRBV9,.,TGTGCCAGCAGCGTTCAGTCGAACACCGGGGAGCTGTTTTTT,CASSVQSNTGELFF
TRBJ1-2,.,TRBV20-1,few,TGCAGTGCTAGGAAGTTGGGAGAGGGGAACTATGGCTACACCTTC,CSARKLGEGNYGYTF
TRBJ2-7,TRBD1,TRBV18,few,TGTGCCAGCTCACCCGGACAGGGGATCAACGAGCAGTACTTC,CASSPGQGINEQYF
TRBJ2-4,TRBD1,TRBV20-1,.,TGCAGTCCGACAGGGCCCCTAGCCAAAAACATTCAGTACTTC,CSPTGPLAKNIQYF
TRBJ1-5,TRBD1,TRBV2,.,TGTGCCAGCAGCTTCGGACAGGGTGGCAATCAGCCCCAGCATTTT,CASSFGQGGNQPQHF
TRBJ2-7,TRBD2,TRBV28,few,TGTGCCAGCAGTTCGCGGGAGGGGGGCTACGAGCAGTACTTC,CASSSREGGYEQYF
TRBJ1-5,TRBD1,TRBV5-1,.,TGCGCCAGCAGCTTGGAGGGACAGGGTGGTCAGCCCCAGCATTTT,CASSLEGQGGQPQHF
TRBJ2-7,TRBD1,TRBV10-3,.,TGTGCCATCAGTGACCTTCCGACAGGGGCCCCCTACGAGCAGTACTTC,CAISDLPTGAPYEQYF